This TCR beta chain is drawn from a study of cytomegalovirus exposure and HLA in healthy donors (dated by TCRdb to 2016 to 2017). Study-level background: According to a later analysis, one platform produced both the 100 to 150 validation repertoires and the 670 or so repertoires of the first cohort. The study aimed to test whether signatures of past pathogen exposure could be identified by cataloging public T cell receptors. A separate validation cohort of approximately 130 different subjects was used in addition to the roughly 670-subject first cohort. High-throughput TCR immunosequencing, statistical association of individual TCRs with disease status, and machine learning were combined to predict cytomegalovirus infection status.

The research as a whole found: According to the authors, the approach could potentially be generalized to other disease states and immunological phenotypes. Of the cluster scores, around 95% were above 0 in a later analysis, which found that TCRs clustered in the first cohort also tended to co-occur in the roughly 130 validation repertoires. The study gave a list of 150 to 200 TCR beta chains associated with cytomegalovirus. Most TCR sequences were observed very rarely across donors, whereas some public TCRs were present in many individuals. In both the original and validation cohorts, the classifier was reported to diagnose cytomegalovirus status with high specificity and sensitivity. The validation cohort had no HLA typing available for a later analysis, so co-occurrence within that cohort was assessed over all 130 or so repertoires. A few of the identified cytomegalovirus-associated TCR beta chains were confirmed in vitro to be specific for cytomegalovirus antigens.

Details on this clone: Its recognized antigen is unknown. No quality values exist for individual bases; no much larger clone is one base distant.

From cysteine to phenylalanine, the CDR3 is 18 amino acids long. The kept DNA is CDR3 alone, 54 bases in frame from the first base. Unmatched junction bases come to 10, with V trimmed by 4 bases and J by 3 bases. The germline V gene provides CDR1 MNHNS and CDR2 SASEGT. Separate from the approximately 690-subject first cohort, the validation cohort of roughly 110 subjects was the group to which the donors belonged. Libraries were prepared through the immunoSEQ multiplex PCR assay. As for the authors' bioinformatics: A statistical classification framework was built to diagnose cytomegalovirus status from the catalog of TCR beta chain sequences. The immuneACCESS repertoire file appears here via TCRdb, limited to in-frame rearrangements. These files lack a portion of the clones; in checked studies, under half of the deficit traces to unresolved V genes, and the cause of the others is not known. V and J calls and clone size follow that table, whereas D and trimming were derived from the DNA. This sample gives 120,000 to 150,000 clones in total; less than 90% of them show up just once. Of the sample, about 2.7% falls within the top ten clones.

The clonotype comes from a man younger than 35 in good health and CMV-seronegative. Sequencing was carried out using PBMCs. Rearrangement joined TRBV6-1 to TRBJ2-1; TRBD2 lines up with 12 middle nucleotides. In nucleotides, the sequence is TGTGCCAGCAGTGTCGGGACTAGCGGGTGGGGGAGCTACAATGAGCAGTTCTTC. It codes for CASSVGTSGWGSYNEQFF.